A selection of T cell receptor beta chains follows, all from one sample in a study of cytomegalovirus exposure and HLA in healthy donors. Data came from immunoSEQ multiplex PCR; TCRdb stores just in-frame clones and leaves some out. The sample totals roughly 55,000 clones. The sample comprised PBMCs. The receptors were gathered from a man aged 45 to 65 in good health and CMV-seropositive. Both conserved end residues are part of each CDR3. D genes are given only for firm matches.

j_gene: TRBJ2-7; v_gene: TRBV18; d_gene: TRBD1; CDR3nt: TGTGCCAGCTCACCGTCGGACAGGGGCTCTGCGGGAGCAGGGGCGGCCGAGCAGTACTTC; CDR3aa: CASSPSDRGSAGAGAAEQYF
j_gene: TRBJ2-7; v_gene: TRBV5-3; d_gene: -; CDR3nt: TGTGCCCACCGGGACATAGCCTACGAGCAGTACTTC; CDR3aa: CAHRDIAYEQYF
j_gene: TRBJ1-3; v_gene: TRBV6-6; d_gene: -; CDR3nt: TGTGCCAGCAGTTACTCGGGCAGCGGCCCTGGAAACACCATATATTTT; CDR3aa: CASSYSGSGPGNTIYF
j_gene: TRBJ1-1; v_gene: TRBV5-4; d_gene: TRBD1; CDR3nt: TGTGCCAGCAGGATGACAGGGGTGGGCACTGAAGCTTTCTTT; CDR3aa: CASRMTGVGTEAFF
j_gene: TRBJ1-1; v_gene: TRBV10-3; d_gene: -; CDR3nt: TGTGCCATCAGTGACGTAGAGGCCCTGGGCACTGAAGCTTTCTTT; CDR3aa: CAISDVEALGTEAFF
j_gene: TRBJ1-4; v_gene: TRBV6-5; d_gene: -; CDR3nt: TGTGCCAGCAGTTACTCGAGCAGGGGTGATGAAAAACTGTTTTTT; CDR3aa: CASSYSSRGDEKLFF
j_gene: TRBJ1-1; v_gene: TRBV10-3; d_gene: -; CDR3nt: TGTGCCATCAGGAACCTAGGGGTTGGAGGGACTGAAGCTTTCTTT; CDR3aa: CAIRNLGVGGTEAFF
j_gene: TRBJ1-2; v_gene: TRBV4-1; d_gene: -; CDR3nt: TGCGCCAGCAGCAACTCAGGGGCCCCTAACTATGGCTACACCTTC; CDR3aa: CASSNSGAPNYGYTF
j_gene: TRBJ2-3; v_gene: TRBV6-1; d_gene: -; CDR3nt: TGTGCCAGCGAGGGCAGCGGCACAGATACGCAGTATTTT; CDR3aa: CASEGSGTDTQYF
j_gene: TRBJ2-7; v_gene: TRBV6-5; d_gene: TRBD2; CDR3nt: TGTGCCAGCAGTAGAGGACTAGCGGGTGAGCAGTACTTC; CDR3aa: CASSRGLAGEQYF
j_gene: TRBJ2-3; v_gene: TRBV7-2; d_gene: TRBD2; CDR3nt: TGTGCCAGCAGCTTAGCTCTAGCGGGAGCCGGGACAGATACGCAGTATTTT; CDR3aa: CASSLALAGAGTDTQYF
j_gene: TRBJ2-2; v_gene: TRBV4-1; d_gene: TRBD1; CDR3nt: TGCGCCAGCAGCCCCAGGACAGGGCAGGGCACCGGGGAGCTGTTTTTT; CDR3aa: CASSPRTGQGTGELFF
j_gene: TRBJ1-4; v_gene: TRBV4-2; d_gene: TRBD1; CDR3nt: TGTGCCAGCAGCCACTCCGACAGGGATGCTAATGAAAAACTGTTTTTT; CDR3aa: CASSHSDRDANEKLFF
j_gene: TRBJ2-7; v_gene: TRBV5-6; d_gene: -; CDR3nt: TGTGCCAGCAGCTCGGGAGCCTTCCAGGAGCAGTACTTC; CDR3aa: CASSSGAFQEQYF
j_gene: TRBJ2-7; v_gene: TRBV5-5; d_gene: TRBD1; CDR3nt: TGTGCCAGCAGCTTGGCCGGGACAGGGGGCAGCTACGAGCAGTACTTC; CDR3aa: CASSLAGTGGSYEQYF
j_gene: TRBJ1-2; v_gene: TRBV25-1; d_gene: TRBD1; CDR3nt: TGTGCCAGCAGTGAGGGACAGGGATTTGGCTACACCTTC; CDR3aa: CASSEGQGFGYTF
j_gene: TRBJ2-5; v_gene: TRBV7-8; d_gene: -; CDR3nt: TGTGCCAGCAGCGGGGAGACCGGCTGGCAAGAGACCCAGTACTTC; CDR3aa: CASSGETGWQETQYF
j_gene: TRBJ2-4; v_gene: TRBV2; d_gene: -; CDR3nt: TGTGCCAGCAGTGTGAGGTTAATTGAAAACATTCAGTACTTC; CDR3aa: CASSVRLIENIQYF
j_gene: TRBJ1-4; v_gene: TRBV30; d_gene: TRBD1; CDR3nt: TGTGCCTGGAGTGTGGGACAGGGAACAACTAATGAAAAACTGTTTTTT; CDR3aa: CAWSVGQGTTNEKLFF
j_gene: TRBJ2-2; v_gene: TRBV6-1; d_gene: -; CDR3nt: TGTGCCAGCAGAGGAGGGCCCTCGGGAACCGGGGAGCTGTTTTTT; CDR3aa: CASRGGPSGTGELFF
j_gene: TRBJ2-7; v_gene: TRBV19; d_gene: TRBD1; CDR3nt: TGTGCCAGTAGTTACCGGGACAGAGCCTACGAGCAGTACTTC; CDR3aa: CASSYRDRAYEQYF
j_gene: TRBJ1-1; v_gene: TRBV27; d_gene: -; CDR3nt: TGTGCCAGCAGCAAAAGCGCATTGAACACTGAAGCTTTCTTT; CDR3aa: CASSKSALNTEAFF
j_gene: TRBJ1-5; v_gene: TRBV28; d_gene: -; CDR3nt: TGTGCCAGCAACCGCGGGGGAGGCAACAATCAGCCCCAGCATTTT; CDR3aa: CASNRGGGNNQPQHF
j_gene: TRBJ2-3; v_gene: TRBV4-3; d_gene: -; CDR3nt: TGCGCCAGCAGCCCCGCGGCGGGACAGAGCACAGATACGCAGTATTTT; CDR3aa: CASSPAAGQSTDTQYF
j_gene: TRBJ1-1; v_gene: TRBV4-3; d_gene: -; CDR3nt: TGCGCCAGCAGCCAAGACAGGAGGGCGACTGAAGCTTTCTTT; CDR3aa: CASSQDRRATEAFF
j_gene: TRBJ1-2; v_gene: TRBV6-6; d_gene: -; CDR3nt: TGTGCCAGCACCACGGGAGGGAAGGGCTATGGCTACACCTTC; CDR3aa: CASTTGGKGYGYTF
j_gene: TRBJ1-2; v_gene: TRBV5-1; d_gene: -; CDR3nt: TGCGCCAGCAGCTTGGAGATTGGAGGCTTCTCTAACTATGGCTACACCTTC; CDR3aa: CASSLEIGGFSNYGYTF
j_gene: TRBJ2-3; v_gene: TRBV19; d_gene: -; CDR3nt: TGTGCCAGTAGTGTGGGGGGAAGGAGCCAAGATACGCAGTATTTT; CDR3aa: CASSVGGRSQDTQYF
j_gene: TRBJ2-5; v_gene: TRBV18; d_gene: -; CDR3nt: TGTGCCAGCTCACCAGCCTCCCTCCCAAGGGAGAACCAGTACTTC; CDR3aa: CASSPASLPRENQYF
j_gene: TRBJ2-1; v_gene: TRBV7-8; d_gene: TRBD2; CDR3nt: TGTGCCAGCAGCTTAGATAGCGGGAGAGACAATGAGCAGTTCTTC; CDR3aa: CASSLDSGRDNEQFF
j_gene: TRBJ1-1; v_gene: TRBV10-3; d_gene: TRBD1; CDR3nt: TGTGCCATCAGTGAGTCGAGGGGGCGGGCTGAAGCTTTCTTT; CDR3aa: CAISESRGRAEAFF
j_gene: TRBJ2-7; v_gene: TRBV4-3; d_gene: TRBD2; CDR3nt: TGCGCCAGCAGCCAAGATACGGGGGGCTCCTACGAGCAGTACTTC; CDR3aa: CASSQDTGGSYEQYF
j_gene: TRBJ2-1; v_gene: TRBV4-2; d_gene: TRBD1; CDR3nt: TGTGCCAGCAGGACCGGGCAGGGGGCGATTAATGAGCAGTTCTTC; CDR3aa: CASRTGQGAINEQFF